What follows describes a single T cell receptor (beta chain). What it binds is unknown. This sample stems from a study of shared clonotypes between healthy human individuals. Findings of the study overall: Shared across a few donors were roughly 4.8% of the naive CD4 clonotypes.

CD45RO-negative CD8 cells positively selected for CCR7 made up the naive population, which excluded terminally differentiated effector memory CD45RA+ cells. The authors split each subset's genomic DNA evenly across several immunoSEQ plates. It was around 190 ng DNA, around 33,000 T cell genomes, that sorted-subset replicate PCRs used. Data came from immunoSEQ multiplex PCR; TCRdb stores just in-frame clones and leaves some out. The sample carries 1.5 million to 2.5 million clones, approximately 95% recorded once. The sequenced sample consisted of naive CD8+ T cells sorted from blood. This TCR was recovered from a young man in good health.

The CDR3 here is CASSFKGRGYGYTF. The DNA of the CDR3 is TGTGCCAGCAGTTTCAAGGGTCGGGGGTATGGCTACACCTTC. The rearrangement uses TRBV28 and TRBJ1-2, with a possible D match to TRBD1 (5 bases). The CDR3 covers 14 residues. V gave up 3 bases and J gave up 5 bases, with 13 bases separating them. Germline CDR1 is MDHEN and CDR2 is SYDVKM.